The TCR beta chain described here comes from a study of CD8 T cells in Susac syndrome. Study results and caveats: Only a relatively small number of individuals were included in the TCR sequencing and HLA analysis.

Roughly 0.5 to 1 ug RNA was reverse transcribed with random hexamers. A multiplex approach, immunoSEQ multiplex PCR, amplified TCR beta CDR3 across 54 Vbeta and 13 Jbeta. TCRdb passed the immunoSEQ multiplex PCR reads through MiXCR, listing each CDR3 protein once. Of fewer than 200,000 distinct CDR3 sequences listed, 90% to 95% are singletons. This CDR3 is 13 amino acids long. V dropped 1 base and J dropped 11 bases, with 9 bases sitting between them. CD8+ and CD4+ blood T cells underwent TCR beta sequencing. Negative magnetic isolation gave CD8+ and CD4+ cells; FACS enriched CD8+ TEMRA. Of note for this clonotype: Its antigen is not known.

V and J are TRBV12-3 or TRBV12-4 and TRBJ1-6; no reliable D call. The sequenced sample consisted of CD8+ T cells from PBMCs. This TCR was sampled from a human donor with multiple sclerosis. The CDR3 DNA reads TGTGCCAGCAGTTTAGGTGGGAATGCACCCCTCCACTTT. Its translation is CASSLGGNAPLHF.